The T cell receptor beta chain described here comes from a study of T cells in Graves' hyperthyroidism and ophthalmopathy. Broader study findings: A model built on 13 V-J features separated ophthalmopathy from stable hyperthyroidism.

From around 11 ml of fresh peripheral blood, PBMCs were isolated. There were TCR beta CDR3 regions amplified from RNA transcripts. A first-round RT-PCR of the TCR CDR3 used the HTBI primer set. TCRdb reprocessed the multiplex PCR reads via MiXCR and lists one record per CDR3 protein. The table includes around 350,000 distinct CDR3 sequences, about 18% detected once. This CDR3 spans 11 amino acids. Trimming took 10 bases from V and 5 from J, leaving 11 bases between them. The germline CDR1 and CDR2 sequences are LNHDA and SQIVND (reference sequence). Only a few counts were recorded for this clonotype. What it binds is unknown.

The V gene is TRBV19, the J gene TRBJ2-5; the D is unclear. The origin of this receptor is a woman aged 25 to 39 with Graves' hyperthyroidism that later progressed to Graves' ophthalmopathy. Material for sequencing was blood. The CDR3: CATSIGETQYF. CDR3 coding DNA: TGTGCCACCAGTATAGGGGAGACCCAGTACTTC.